These T cell receptor beta chains were read from a single sample in a study of human T cells and chemical hapten exposure. Each CDR3 protein is one row after TCRdb ran MiXCR on the RACE reads. The repertoire holds about 68,000 distinct CDR3 sequences, about 10% seen once, with 4.5% to 6.5% in the top ten. Specimen: whole blood, collected in connection with sensitization to the hapten diphenylcyclopropenone (DPC). The receptors stem from a woman aged 50 to 65 with alopecia areata. Some clones in this sample may be carry-over from other donors' samples. CDR3s include the opening cysteine and the closing phenylalanine or tryptophan. Fields, in order: V gene, clone size, J gene, D gene, CDR3 length, CDR3 DNA, CDR3 protein. A D gene is named only where the DNA matches it firmly. Size is omitted from some rows. Given values are once, few, many or a class for expanded clones.

>TRBV6-5|many|TRBJ2-7|TRBD2|15
TGTGCCAGCAGGCTCGCGGGAGGGAGTCCCTACGAGCAGTACTTC
CASRLAGGSPYEQYF
>TRBV7-2|-|TRBJ2-5|-|15
TGTGCCAGCAGCTTAGGGCCCGACAGGCCTGAGACCCAGTACTTC
CASSLGPDRPETQYF
>TRBV28|-|TRBJ2-5|-|11
TGTGCCAGCAGTATCTACACAACCCAGTACTTC
CASSIYTTQYF
>TRBV4-2|many|TRBJ1-5|-|16
TGTGCCAGCAGCCAAGTTCAAGGGGAGGGGAATCAGCCCCAGCATTTT
CASSQVQGEGNQPQHF
>TRBV7-3|few|TRBJ2-1|TRBD1|16
TGTGCCAGCAGCTTACACGGACAGGGGTTGTTGAATGAGCAGTTCTTC
CASSLHGQGLLNEQFF
>TRBV28|many|TRBJ2-1|-|12
TGTGCCAGCAGTTTACGAGGGTTCGAGCAGTTCTTC
CASSLRGFEQFF
>TRBV28|many|TRBJ2-3|-|13
TGTGCCAGCCTCAACCAAAACACAGATACGCAGTATTTT
CASLNQNTDTQYF
>TRBV13|-|TRBJ2-7|-|13
TGTGCCAGCAGCTTCCGCAAAGGCTACGAGCAGTACTTC
CASSFRKGYEQYF
>TRBV6-6|many|TRBJ2-7|-|14
TGTGCCAGCAGTTACCCGGGGACAACCTACGAGCAGTACTTC
CASSYPGTTYEQYF
>TRBV29-1|few|TRBJ2-2|TRBD2|17
TGCAGCGTTGGGGGGCTAGCGGGCGAATCGAACACCGGGGAGCTGTTTTTT
CSVGGLAGESNTGELFF
>TRBV7-3|-|TRBJ2-3|-|14
TGTGCCAGCAGCGCCCCTGGATTGGGGGTCACGCAGTATTTT
CASSAPGLGVTQYF